This T cell receptor (beta chain) emerged from a study of blood T cell repertoires in COVID-19. Study information: Some COVID-19 samples were acute and others convalescent; all came from the United States, Italy and Spain. From T cells, B-cell-depleted T cells, or PBMCs came the material, which was cDNA or gDNA.

Original methodology: Estimation of nucleated cell counts relied on the amplification of reference gene primers. Measured with immunoSEQ multiplex PCR; TCRdb has only the in-frame clones, and not every one. V and J calls and clone size are as listed in that table; D and trimming were resolved from the DNA. The repertoire consists of 200,000 to 250,000 clones, with around three quarters occurring once and the leading ten covering 7.2%. J lost 6 bases, V lost 5 bases, and 6 bases had no gene match. The germline gives CDR1 SGHVS, CDR2 FNYEAQ. This CDR3 comprises 14 residues. This chain links TRBV7-6 with TRBJ1-1; 10 positions agree with TRBD1. This clonotype was obtained from a woman between 70 and 85 years old with acute or convalescent COVID-19. Material: peripheral blood. CDR3: CASSPGTGVPEAFF. CDR3 sequence (DNA): TGTGCCAGCAGCCCCGGGACAGGGGTACCTGAAGCTTTCTTT.